The clone carrying this T cell receptor beta chain was found a few times. Its antigen is undetermined. The data were obtained in a study of T-cell memory formation after mild COVID-19. Study-wide background: In these data, TCR clusters were largely donor specific.

Sample barcodes and UMIs were carried by the TCR alpha and TCR beta cDNA libraries that 5'RACE generated with constant-segment primers. One entry per CDR3 protein results from TCRdb running MiXCR on the 5' RACE reads. The top ten clones hold approximately 13% of a sample with roughly 350,000 distinct CDR3 sequences, 25% to 30% of them seen once. General study findings and limits: Shrinking CD4+ clones were chiefly CM and EM; CD8+ ones were chiefly EMRA. In pre-infection memory, a portion of responding clones appeared, which suggested that cross-reactive memory joined.

The sequenced sample was PBMCs or a T cell subset sorted from them (not recorded which). This receptor was taken from an adult woman who had mild COVID-19 (a few samples of this study predate the infection). Cell type and time point are not known.

CDR3 protein: CASSLLADQETQYF. CDR3 DNA sequence: TGTGCCAGCAGTTTATTGGCGGACCAAGAGACCCAGTACTTC. V usage is TRBV27 and J usage is TRBJ2-5; no clear D gene. The CDR3 spans 14 residues. Deletions cut 1 base from V and 0 bases from J, with 6 bases between. Germline V gives CDR1 MNHEY, CDR2 SMNVEV (reference sequence).